This TCR gamma chain was sequenced in a study of γδ T cells in repeated Plasmodium falciparum infection. Flow sorting of PBMC yielded separate Vgamma9/Vdelta2+ and Vdelta2-negative gammadelta T cell populations for bulk repertoire analysis. With 2 bases clipped from V and 12 bases from J, the junction kept 13 bases outside the gene matches. The CDR3 spans 17 residues. Looked up from germline, CDR1 is GITISATS and CDR2 is ISYDGTV (reference sequence). TCRdb re-called the multiplex PCR reads using CATT. Found here are 20,000 to 30,000 gamma-chain clones, over 2.5% of them singletons; the top ten hold roughly 30%. This clone was recorded a few times.

The J gene is TRGJP, the V gene TRGV9. The J gene is absent in TCRdb and was assigned here via DNA matching to germline. This TCR came from a pool of human donors (malaria-infected and uninfected, not separated). What was sequenced was gamma-delta T cells from blood. CDR3 in DNA: TGTGCCTTGTGGGAGGCCCGAGTTCAGCGGGGCAAAAAAATCAAGGTATTT. Encoded protein: CALWEARVQRGKKIKVF.